A selection of T cell receptor beta chains follows, all from one sample in a study of identical twins. TCRdb re-analysed the 5' RACE reads in MiXCR, keeping a single row per CDR3 protein. The profile shows 700,000 to 950,000 distinct CDR3 sequences, roughly 12% of them singletons. The same specimen was also included in a second study, on yellow fever vaccine responses in identical twins.

Source material: PBMCs. Every receptor here comes from a woman under 30 in good health. CDR3s include the opening cysteine and the closing phenylalanine or tryptophan. A D gene is named only where the DNA matches it firmly. Some rows mark clone size as missing; the rest say once, few, many or name a class of expanded clone.

d_call: .
j_call: TRBJ2-3
clone_size: .
v_call: TRBV5-1
cdr3_nt: TGCGCCAGCGGCGAGGGGGGAGCTAGGGCAGATACGCAGTATTTT
cdr3_aa: CASGEGGARADTQYF

d_call: TRBD2
j_call: TRBJ2-3
clone_size: .
v_call: TRBV20-1
cdr3_nt: TGCAGTGCACCGATCAGGCGGGGGGTAGATACGCAGTATTTT
cdr3_aa: CSAPIRRGVDTQYF

d_call: TRBD1
j_call: TRBJ2-1
clone_size: many
v_call: TRBV12-3/TRBV12-4
cdr3_nt: TGTGCCAGCAGTTACTACGGACAGGGGGTCAATGAGCAGTTCTTC
cdr3_aa: CASSYYGQGVNEQFF

d_call: .
j_call: TRBJ1-2
clone_size: few
v_call: TRBV3-1
cdr3_nt: TGTGCCAGCAGCCCGCTCATAAACTATGGCTACACCTTC
cdr3_aa: CASSPLINYGYTF

d_call: .
j_call: TRBJ2-7
clone_size: few
v_call: TRBV12-5
cdr3_nt: TGTGCTAGTGGAATCTATAACGAGCAGTACTTC
cdr3_aa: CASGIYNEQYF

d_call: .
j_call: TRBJ2-1
clone_size: many
v_call: TRBV29-1
cdr3_nt: TGCAGCGTTGAATCGATGGATGAGCAGTTCTTC
cdr3_aa: CSVESMDEQFF

d_call: TRBD1
j_call: TRBJ2-3
clone_size: .
v_call: TRBV5-1
cdr3_nt: TGCGCCAGCAGTCAGGGACAGGGGGGCGCAGATACGCAGTATTTT
cdr3_aa: CASSQGQGGADTQYF

d_call: TRBD1
j_call: TRBJ2-7
clone_size: many
v_call: TRBV20-1
cdr3_nt: TGCAGTGCTAGGGTGGGACAGGGGAGTTACGAGCAGTACTTC
cdr3_aa: CSARVGQGSYEQYF

d_call: .
j_call: TRBJ2-1
clone_size: .
v_call: TRBV5-1
cdr3_nt: TGCGCCAGCAGCTTGGCCATCGGGGGCGGGTACGAGCAGTTCTTC
cdr3_aa: CASSLAIGGGYEQFF

d_call: .
j_call: TRBJ2-2
clone_size: few
v_call: TRBV6-1
cdr3_nt: TGTGCCAGCGCAGGGACCCTAATAAGTGGGACCGGGGAGCTGTTTTTT
cdr3_aa: CASAGTLISGTGELFF

d_call: TRBD2
j_call: TRBJ2-1
clone_size: few
v_call: TRBV7-2
cdr3_nt: TGTGCCAGTCTTAACAGACGGGGGGGCGGCTACAATGAGCAGTTCTTC
cdr3_aa: CASLNRRGGGYNEQFF

d_call: .
j_call: TRBJ1-1
clone_size: many
v_call: TRBV5-6
cdr3_nt: TGTGCCAGTGGGAACACTGAAGCTTTCTTT
cdr3_aa: CASGNTEAFF

d_call: TRBD2
j_call: TRBJ2-7
clone_size: .
v_call: TRBV7-9
cdr3_nt: TGTGCCAGCAGCTCCCGGAGGACTAGCAGCTACGAGCAGTACTTC
cdr3_aa: CASSSRRTSSYEQYF

d_call: TRBD1
j_call: TRBJ2-5
clone_size: many
v_call: TRBV4-1
cdr3_nt: TGCGCCAGCAGCCAAGATTGGGACAGGCAAAATCAAGAGACCCAGTACTTC
cdr3_aa: CASSQDWDRQNQETQYF

d_call: .
j_call: TRBJ2-7
clone_size: .
v_call: TRBV6-5
cdr3_nt: TGTGCCAGCAGTTACACCGGCTTGGGCCACGAGCAGTACTTC
cdr3_aa: CASSYTGLGHEQYF

d_call: TRBD2
j_call: TRBJ2-1
clone_size: few
v_call: TRBV20-1
cdr3_nt: TGCAGTGCGATGGGCCTTCGCAAGCGGGAGGGCAATGAGCAGTTCTTC
cdr3_aa: CSAMGLRKREGNEQFF

d_call: TRBD2
j_call: TRBJ2-1
clone_size: few
v_call: TRBV20-1
cdr3_nt: TGCAGTGCTAGACCCGGGACTAGCGGGGGGGCGTTTTACAATGAGCAGTTCTTC
cdr3_aa: CSARPGTSGGAFYNEQFF

d_call: .
j_call: TRBJ2-3
clone_size: once
v_call: TRBV7-2
cdr3_nt: TGTGCCAGCAGCTTAGAGCCAAGCACAGATACGCAGTATTTT
cdr3_aa: CASSLEPSTDTQYF

d_call: .
j_call: TRBJ2-2
clone_size: few
v_call: TRBV6-5
cdr3_nt: TGTGCCAGCAGTTACTCCCCGGGGGCAGGAACCGGGGAGCTGTTTTTT
cdr3_aa: CASSYSPGAGTGELFF

d_call: .
j_call: TRBJ2-7
clone_size: few
v_call: TRBV3-1
cdr3_nt: TGTGCCAGCAGCCAGGATTATTCCGAGCAGTACTTC
cdr3_aa: CASSQDYSEQYF

d_call: .
j_call: TRBJ1-1
clone_size: many
v_call: TRBV12-3/TRBV12-4
cdr3_nt: TGTGCCAGCAGTTTTACCTCCCAGGCCCGAGGCACTGAAGCTTTCTTT
cdr3_aa: CASSFTSQARGTEAFF

d_call: .
j_call: TRBJ1-2
clone_size: .
v_call: TRBV6-1
cdr3_nt: TGTGCCAGCAGGCCCTCGGGACACTCTAACTATGGCTACACCTTC
cdr3_aa: CASRPSGHSNYGYTF

d_call: TRBD2
j_call: TRBJ2-5
clone_size: .
v_call: TRBV20-1
cdr3_nt: TGCAGTGCTGAACTAGCGGGCGCGATGCCGAGAGAGACCCAGTACTTC
cdr3_aa: CSAELAGAMPRETQYF

d_call: .
j_call: TRBJ1-2
clone_size: .
v_call: TRBV12-3/TRBV12-4
cdr3_nt: TGTGCCAGCAGTTTACTGGGCCCGATGCGGGGCTACACCTTC
cdr3_aa: CASSLLGPMRGYTF

d_call: .
j_call: TRBJ2-1
clone_size: .
v_call: TRBV11-3
cdr3_nt: TGTGCCAGCAGCCCAGGGGGGAAGACAGCCTACAATGAGCAGTTCTTC
cdr3_aa: CASSPGGKTAYNEQFF

d_call: .
j_call: TRBJ2-1
clone_size: few
v_call: TRBV4-1
cdr3_nt: TGCGCCAGCAGCCAAGATCAGACGGGGGTGATCTACAATGAGCAGTTCTTC
cdr3_aa: CASSQDQTGVIYNEQFF

d_call: .
j_call: TRBJ2-5
clone_size: few
v_call: TRBV7-9
cdr3_nt: TGTGCCAGCAGCTTACTTTCGGGATCCCAAGAGACCCAGTACTTC
cdr3_aa: CASSLLSGSQETQYF

d_call: .
j_call: TRBJ2-3
clone_size: few
v_call: TRBV18
cdr3_nt: TGTGCCAGCTCACGGTCTTTTGGCTCGGGCACAGATACGCAGTATTTT
cdr3_aa: CASSRSFGSGTDTQYF

d_call: TRBD1
j_call: TRBJ2-1
clone_size: few
v_call: TRBV19
cdr3_nt: TGTGCCAGTACCCCGGACAGGGCAACCGACAATGAGCAGTTCTTC
cdr3_aa: CASTPDRATDNEQFF

d_call: TRBD2
j_call: TRBJ2-1
clone_size: .
v_call: TRBV5-8
cdr3_nt: TGTGCCAGCAGCATAGCGGGGTTCTCCTACAATGAGCAGTTCTTC
cdr3_aa: CASSIAGFSYNEQFF

d_call: TRBD2
j_call: TRBJ2-1
clone_size: .
v_call: TRBV24-1
cdr3_nt: TGTGCCACCAGTGATGTAGCGGGGAGGCGGATTGAGCAGTTCTTC
cdr3_aa: CATSDVAGRRIEQFF

d_call: TRBD1
j_call: TRBJ2-1
clone_size: few
v_call: TRBV27
cdr3_nt: TGTGCCAGCAGCCGACGCCCGGGACAGGGGTATGAGCAGTTCTTC
cdr3_aa: CASSRRPGQGYEQFF

d_call: .
j_call: TRBJ2-5
clone_size: .
v_call: TRBV24-1
cdr3_nt: TGTGCCACCAGTGATGGCGGGATGGCTGCTGGAGAGACCCAGTACTTC
cdr3_aa: CATSDGGMAAGETQYF

d_call: TRBD1
j_call: TRBJ2-5
clone_size: .
v_call: TRBV7-3
cdr3_nt: TGTGCCAGCAGCTTTGGGGGCAGGGGGCCTTGGGAGACCCAGTACTTC
cdr3_aa: CASSFGGRGPWETQYF